The T cell receptor (beta chain) described here comes from a study of chemoradiotherapy in HPV16-positive cancers. Produced via immunoSEQ multiplex PCR; TCRdb's table is partial and in-frame only. Of 30,000 or so clones listed, around 89% are singletons. Germline V gives CDR1 SGHNT, CDR2 YENEEA. V was clipped by 0 bases and J by 4 bases; unmatched bases: 2. This CDR3 contains 15 residues. The origin of this receptor is a human donor with HPV-associated anogenital cancer. This rearrangement joins TRBV11-3 to TRBJ2-1, with 8 bases fitting TRBD2. This specimen consisted of blood, obtained from a patient who underwent chemoradiotherapy. The CDR3 DNA sequence: TGTGCCAGCAGCTTAGAGCGGGAGGTTTACAATGAGCAGTTCTTC. As protein: CASSLEREVYNEQFF. Filled out from reference TRBV11-3 and TRBJ2-1, the complete variable domain reads EAGVVQSPRYKIIEKKQPVAFWCNPISGHNTLYWYLQNLGQGPELLIRYENEEAVDDSQLPKDRFSAERLKGVDSTLKIQPAELGDSAVYLCASSLEREVYNEQFFGPGTRLTVL.